These 7 T cell receptor beta chains share one sample of origin, sequenced in a study of OX40 agonist ivuxolimab in advanced cancers. Here immunoSEQ multiplex PCR was the method, and the copy in TCRdb shows in-frame clones only, minus some. The sample includes about 94,000 clones, more than 75% of them seen just once. This sample comprised CD4+ or CD8+ T cells sorted from blood, obtained in a trial of the OX40 agonist ivuxolimab. These receptors were collected from an adult with an advanced solid tumor such as melanoma, head and neck, liver or kidney cancer.

CDR3 DNA: TGTGCCAGCAGTCCCACCCCCCGACAGGGTAACACTGAAGCTTTCTTT. This gives the protein CASSPTPRQGNTEAFF. The rearrangement uses TRBV27 and TRBJ1-1; 7 positions match TRBD1. Losses at the gene ends were 5 bases for V and 2 bases for J; bases not matched to a gene: 11. Germline CDR1 reads MNHEY; CDR2 reads SMNVEV (reference sequence). The CDR3 covers 16 residues.

This chain uses TRBV11-1 with TRBJ2-5; no clear D. CDR3 length: 15 residues. V gave up 3 bases and J gave up 5 bases, with 16 bases separating them. The germline CDR1 and CDR2 sequences are SGHAT and FQDESV (reference sequence). In nucleotides, the CDR3 is TGTGCCAGCAGCTTTACGGTGGGTCTACGGGAGACCCAGTACTTC. Amino acid sequence: CASSFTVGLRETQYF.

The chain employs TRBV7-2 and TRBJ1-6; 9 positions match TRBD1. Trimming cost V 5 bases and J 10 bases; bases outside gene matches: 9. This CDR3 region has 15 residues. Germline CDR1 is SGHTA and CDR2 is FQGNSA. The CDR3 protein is CASSPLGTGYSPLHF. DNA of the CDR3: TGTGCCAGCAGCCCACTAGGGACAGGGTACTCACCCCTCCACTTT. Filled out from reference TRBV7-2 and TRBJ1-6, the complete variable domain reads GAGVSQSPSNKVTEKGKDVELRCDPISGHTALYWYRQSLGQGLEFLIYFQGNSAPDKSGLPSDRFSAERTGGSVSTLTIQRTQQEDSAVYLCASSPLGTGYSPLHFGNGTRLTVT.

The chain uses TRBV18 and TRBJ1-1; tentatively, D is TRBD1 (5 bases). From germline, CDR1 is KGHSH and CDR2 LQKENI. V lost 2 bases to trimming and J lost 0 bases, with 13 bases between them. CDR3 length: 16 residues. The CDR3 protein is CASSPLRGGMNTEAFF. For the CDR3, the DNA is TGTGCCAGCTCACCATTAAGGGGAGGGATGAACACTGAAGCTTTCTTT. The whole variable domain, filled in from reference TRBV18 and TRBJ1-1, reads NAGVMQNPRHLVRRRGQEARLRCSPMKGHSHVYWYRQLPEEGLKFMVYLQKENIIDESGMPKERFSAEFPKEGPSILRIQQVVRGDSAAYFCASSPLRGGMNTEAFFGQGTRLTVV.

CDR3 sequence: CASSLHRTYNEQFF. The CDR3, as DNA: TGTGCCAGCAGCTTACATAGGACCTACAATGAGCAGTTCTTC. The V call is TRBV7-3, the J call TRBJ2-1; no definite D call. There are 14 residues in the CDR3. V dropped 2 bases and J dropped 2 bases, with 7 bases sitting between them. The germline CDR1 and CDR2 sequences are SGHTA and FQGTGA.

This chain links TRBV25-1 with TRBJ2-3, with 7 bases matching TRBD1. Germline V lookup: CDR1 MGHDK, CDR2 SYGVNS. V dropped 8 bases and J dropped 10; count of bases not matched to a gene: 15. CDR3 length equals 14 residues. The chain's CDR3 is CASRDSLGRIAQYF. CDR3 nucleotides: TGTGCCAGCCGGGACAGTCTGGGTAGGATTGCGCAGTATTTT.

The table lists this clone with a count of one. The chain combines TRBV11-2 with TRBJ2-7, with 8 bases matching TRBD1. The CDR3 extends over 16 amino acids. V lost 5 bases to trimming and J lost 3 bases; unmatched junction nucleotides: 12. Germline CDR1 and CDR2: SGHAT and FQNNGV. This chain's CDR3 is CASSGPAGQVYYEQYF. CDR3 coding DNA: TGTGCCAGCAGCGGCCCGGCGGGACAGGTATACTACGAGCAGTACTTC.